The rows below give T cell receptor beta chains drawn from one sample of a study of regulatory T cells. TCRdb's table, derived via immunoSEQ multiplex PCR, lists solely in-frame clones and lacks some. The sample has about 6,100 clones, around 87% seen once. The sample consisted of CD4+ Tregs sorted from blood. These receptor sequences come from a person aged 18 to 29 with CD3G deficiency. Both conserved end residues are part of each CDR3. The D gene is left open where the match is weak. Expanded clones are given a class, and other clones once, few, many or no size at all.

CDR3 DNA,CDR3 protein,V gene,clone size,J gene,D gene,CDR3 length
TGCGCCAGTCGGCCGAACACCGGGGAGCTGTTTTTT,CASRPNTGELFF,TRBV5-1,.,TRBJ2-2,.,12
TGTGCCAGTAGTCTCGGACGGCTCCCCTATGGCTACACCTTC,CASSLGRLPYGYTF,TRBV19,.,TRBJ1-2,.,14
TGTGCCAGCAGCAAAGTTGTCCGAGCGACGCAGTATTTT,CASSKVVRATQYF,TRBV7-8,.,TRBJ2-3,.,13
TGTGCCAGCAGCCCACAGGGGGCGCGGGCCGGGGAGCTGTTTTTT,CASSPQGARAGELFF,TRBV7-8,.,TRBJ2-2,TRBD1,15
TGTGCCAGCAGTGAAGGAATAGACTACGAGCAGTACTTC,CASSEGIDYEQYF,TRBV6-1,.,TRBJ2-7,.,13
TGTGCCAGCAGTTCTGGGAGCCTATATAGCAATCAGCCCCAGCATTTT,CASSSGSLYSNQPQHF,TRBV28,once,TRBJ1-5,.,16
TGTGCCAGCAGCTTAAGTAGCGGGAGGGCCCGGAACGAGCAGTACTTC,CASSLSSGRARNEQYF,TRBV11-2,.,TRBJ2-7,TRBD2,16
TGCGCCAGCAGCTTGGAGGCAGGGGGCTTTAGCACCGGGGAGCTGTTTTTT,CASSLEAGGFSTGELFF,TRBV5-1,.,TRBJ2-2,TRBD1,17
TGTGCCAGCAGTTGGGGACATCGGGAAGCTTTCTTT,CASSWGHREAFF,TRBV6-6,.,TRBJ1-1,.,12
TGCGCCAGCAGCTGGCAGGGATCCGGGGAGCTGTTTTTT,CASSWQGSGELFF,TRBV5-1,.,TRBJ2-2,.,13
TGTGCCAGCAGTTTAGGGGTGGCGGAGCAGTACTTC,CASSLGVAEQYF,TRBV28,.,TRBJ2-7,.,12
TGTGCCATCAGTGAGTTGCAGAACACTGAAGCTTTCTTT,CAISELQNTEAFF,TRBV10-3,.,TRBJ1-1,.,13
TGTGCCAGTAGTGCCCGCACAGATACGCAGTATTTT,CASSARTDTQYF,TRBV19,.,TRBJ2-3,.,12
TGCGCCAGCAGCTGGGGGACAGGAAAAAACTACGAGCAGTACTTC,CASSWGTGKNYEQYF,TRBV5-1,.,TRBJ2-7,TRBD1,15
TGTGCCAGCAGTTCGGGGACACTTCGTACGCAGTATTTT,CASSSGTLRTQYF,TRBV6-6,.,TRBJ2-3,.,13
TGTGCCAGCTCACCACTAAGGGATAATGAGCAGTTCTTC,CASSPLRDNEQFF,TRBV18,.,TRBJ2-1,.,13
TGCGCCAGCAGCACGGGACAGGGCTACGAGCAGTACTTC,CASSTGQGYEQYF,TRBV5-1,.,TRBJ2-7,TRBD1,13
TGTGCCAGTAGTAGACAAAATGGGGTGGACAATGAGCAGTTCTTC,CASSRQNGVDNEQFF,TRBV19,once,TRBJ2-1,.,15
TGCGCCAGCAGCTTACAGGGGGCAACTGAAGCTTTCTTT,CASSLQGATEAFF,TRBV5-1,.,TRBJ1-1,TRBD1,13
TGTGCCAGCAGCTTAGGCCCTAACCAGGGGAAACTGTTTTTT,CASSLGPNQGKLFF,TRBV7-8,.,TRBJ1-4,.,14
TGTGCCAGCAGTCAACAGGGGGAAAGGTACGAGCAGTACTTC,CASSQQGERYEQYF,TRBV6-1,.,TRBJ2-7,TRBD1,14
TGTGCCAGCCCCAGGACTAACCGCGAGCAGTACTTC,CASPRTNREQYF,TRBV18,.,TRBJ2-7,.,12
TGTGCCAGCAGTGTCTGGGGACAGCCCCAGCATTTT,CASSVWGQPQHF,TRBV28,once,TRBJ1-5,.,12
TGTGCCAGCAGCCACGTCCAGGGGACCCAGTACTTC,CASSHVQGTQYF,TRBV28,once,TRBJ2-5,.,12
TGTGCCAGCAGCTTCGGACACCCCTCTAATTTTAATTCACCCCTCCACTTT,CASSFGHPSNFNSPLHF,TRBV7-8,.,TRBJ1-6,.,17
TGTGCCAGCAGTCCAGGACTACGCCCCTGGGCCAAAAACATTCAGTACTTC,CASSPGLRPWAKNIQYF,TRBV28,.,TRBJ2-4,.,17
TGTGCCAGTAGTATTGTAGAGGGAAGTGAGCAGTTCTTC,CASSIVEGSEQFF,TRBV19,.,TRBJ2-1,.,13
TGCGCCAGCAGCTTGGGCCCCAGCGGCTATGGCTACACCTTC,CASSLGPSGYGYTF,TRBV5-1,.,TRBJ1-2,.,14
TGTGCCATCAGCGCGGGACTAGTCGGAGAGACCCAGTACTTC,CAISAGLVGETQYF,TRBV10-3,.,TRBJ2-5,TRBD2,14
TGTGCCAGCAGTTCCACAGGTGACGAGCAGTACTTC,CASSSTGDEQYF,TRBV6-1,.,TRBJ2-7,.,12
TGTGCCAGTAGTGTGGCCGGGACAGGAGGGGGAAATGAGCAGTTCTTC,CASSVAGTGGGNEQFF,TRBV19,few,TRBJ2-1,TRBD1,16
TGTGCCAGCAGCCTAACAGGGAGGGGAGCTGGCTACACCTTC,CASSLTGRGAGYTF,TRBV11-2,.,TRBJ1-2,.,14
TGCGCCAGCAGCTTAACCGGGGGCACGCACAATGAGCAGTTCTTC,CASSLTGGTHNEQFF,TRBV5-1,.,TRBJ2-1,.,15
TGTGCCAGCACTTCAGCTAACTATGGCTACACCTTC,CASTSANYGYTF,TRBV6-6,.,TRBJ1-2,.,12
TGCGCCAGCAGCTTAGGAAGGGGGCGAACTGAAGCTTTCTTT,CASSLGRGRTEAFF,TRBV5-1,.,TRBJ1-1,TRBD1,14
TGTGCGACAGCGGGGGACAGGAAAACCGGGGAGCTGTTTTTT,CATAGDRKTGELFF,TRBV10-3,.,TRBJ2-2,.,14
TGTGCCAGTAGTACACCCCTTACAGGGGATCCCTCAACTAATGAAAAACTGTTTTTT,CASSTPLTGDPSTNEKLFF,TRBV19,few,TRBJ1-4,TRBD1,19
TGTGCCAGTAGTATAGACGGGAGAGGCGAGCAGTACTTC,CASSIDGRGEQYF,TRBV19,.,TRBJ2-7,.,13
TGTGCCAGCAGTGAACAGGGACATATGAACACTGAAGCTTTCTTT,CASSEQGHMNTEAFF,TRBV6-1,once,TRBJ1-1,.,15
TGTGCCAGCTCACCAGGCGCGACAGATACGCAGTATTTT,CASSPGATDTQYF,TRBV18,.,TRBJ2-3,.,13
TGTGCCAGCAGTCCAAACCAGCCACCCTACGAGCAGTACTTC,CASSPNQPPYEQYF,TRBV28,.,TRBJ2-7,.,14
TGTGCCAGCAGCCCAGGAGATTTGCACTATGGCTACACCTTC,CASSPGDLHYGYTF,TRBV11-2,.,TRBJ1-2,.,14